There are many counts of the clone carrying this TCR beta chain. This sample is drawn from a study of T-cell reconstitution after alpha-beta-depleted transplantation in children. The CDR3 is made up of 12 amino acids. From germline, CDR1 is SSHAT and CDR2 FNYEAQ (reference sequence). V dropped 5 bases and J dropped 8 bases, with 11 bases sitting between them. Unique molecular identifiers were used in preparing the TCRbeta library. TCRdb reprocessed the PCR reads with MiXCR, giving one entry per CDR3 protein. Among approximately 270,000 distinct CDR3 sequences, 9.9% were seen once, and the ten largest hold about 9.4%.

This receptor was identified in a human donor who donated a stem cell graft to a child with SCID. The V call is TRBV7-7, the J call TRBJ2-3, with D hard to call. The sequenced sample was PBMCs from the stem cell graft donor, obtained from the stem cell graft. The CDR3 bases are TGTGCCAGCAGCCCCCACTCCGGTACGCAGTATTTT. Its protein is CASSPHSGTQYF.